The 31 T cell receptor beta chains given below trace back to one sample, sequenced in a study of graft-versus-host responses after intestinal transplantation. Clones were read by immunoSEQ multiplex PCR, and TCRdb kept only the in-frame ones, dropping some. In the table there are about 15,000 clones, about 33% of which are singletons. The sample in question was alloreactive CD4+ T cells from a mixed lymphocyte reaction culture, obtained before intestinal transplant. Sample subset: CFSE-low proliferating T cells sorted from roughly six-day pre-transplant mixed lymphocyte reaction (GvH or HvG direction). All receptors come from a human patient who received an intestinal transplant.

The chain employs TRBV18 and TRBJ2-1; TRBD2 matches 11 bases. Germline V gene data show CDR1 as KGHSH and CDR2 as LQKENI. The CDR3 has 14 amino acids. Trimming at V came to 1 base and at J to 9 bases, leaving 2 bases not matched to a gene. CDR3 residues: CASSPLAGGLEQFF. The CDR3 bases are TGTGCCAGCTCACCACTAGCGGGGGGGCTTGAGCAGTTCTTC.

This clone came up a few times. The chain joins TRBV7-9 to TRBJ2-5, with TRBD2 matching 14 bases. Trimming took 5 bases from V and 5 from J; bases not matched to a gene: 7. CDR3 length equals 16 residues. Germline V gene lookup returns CDR1 SEHNR and CDR2 FQNEAQ (reference sequence). The CDR3 DNA follows: TGTGCCAGCAGCCCAAGACTAGCGGGGGGGCGGGAGACCCAGTACTTC. Translating it yields CASSPRLAGGRETQYF.

This clone has a handful of counts. The chain couples TRBV11-2 to TRBJ1-6; 10 bases agree with TRBD1. The ends lost 4 bases at V and 9 bases at J; junction bases unmatched: 9. The CDR3 spans 16 residues. In germline, CDR1 is SGHAT, CDR2 FQNNGV. CDR3: CASSSPRGQGFSPLHF. In DNA form, the CDR3 reads TGTGCCAGCAGCTCCCCACGGGGACAGGGGTTTTCACCCCTCCACTTT.

The chain has TRBV7-3 and TRBJ2-2; D gene ambiguous. This CDR3 has 12 residues. Trimming took 5 bases from V and 7 from J, leaving 8 bases between them. CDR1 and CDR2 from the germline V gene are SGHTA and FQGTGA. The CDR3 coding sequence is TGTGCCAGCAGCCGTGGTGGCGGGGAGCTGTTTTTT. It translates to CASSRGGGELFF.

The V and J genes are TRBV6-1 and TRBJ1-2; a weak D match, TRBD1 (5 bases). This CDR3 region has 15 residues. Germline-derived CDR1 and CDR2 are MNHNS and SASEGT. Trimming removed 9 bases from V and 6 bases from J, with 23 bases in between. The CDR3 DNA sequence: TGTGCCAGTCGGATAAAGACAGAAGTAGGGCATGGCTACACCTTC. It encodes CASRIKTEVGHGYTF.

The chain links TRBV5-1 to TRBJ2-5; D is possibly TRBD2 (5 bases). Germline lookup yields CDR1 SGHRS and CDR2 YFSETQ. Deletions cut 1 base from V and 4 bases from J, with 11 bases between. The CDR3 is 14 amino acids. The DNA of the CDR3 is TGCGCCAGCAGCTTGCCGCTAGCTGCAGAGACCCAGTACTTC. This encodes CASSLPLAAETQYF. The complete variable domain, with remaining parts taken from reference TRBV5-1 and TRBJ2-5, reads KAGVTQTPRYLIKTRGQQVTLSCSPISGHRSVSWYQQTPGQGLQFLFEYFSETQRNKGNFPGRFSGRQFSNSRSEMNVSTLELGDSALYLCASSLPLAAETQYFGPGTRLLVL.

This clone was observed a handful of times. This chain uses TRBV6-5 with TRBJ1-5; maybe TRBD1 (6 bases). CDR1 MNHEY and CDR2 SVGAGI come from the germline V gene. The CDR3 has 16 amino acids. V lost 8 bases to trimming and J lost 9 bases, with 26 bases between them. The CDR3 region has the DNA TGTGCCAGCTGTTTGGGACTGGGGGCGCGGACTCTGCCCCAGCATTTT. As protein: CASCLGLGARTLPQHF.

This chain links TRBV5-1 with TRBJ2-1; possibly TRBD1 for D (8 bases). There are 15 residues in the CDR3. Deletions cut 4 bases from V and 4 bases from J, with 15 bases between. CDR1 is SGHRS and CDR2 is YFSETQ in the germline V gene. DNA of the CDR3: TGCGCCAGCAGCACTGGACAGGGACTATACAATGAGCAGTTCTTC. Encoded protein: CASSTGQGLYNEQFF.

Relative to its sample, this clone is medium-sized (0.01 to 0.1%). The J gene is TRBJ2-5, the V gene TRBV2; the match to TRBD2 covers 9 bases. The CDR3 runs to 15 residues. After removal of 3 bases from V and 2 bases from J, the junction contained 4 bases not matched to a gene. Germline V gene sequence: CDR1 SNHLY, CDR2 FYNNEI. The CDR3, as DNA: TGTGCCAGCAGTGAGATGAGCGGGGGGCAAGAGACCCAGTACTTC. This gives the protein CASSEMSGGQETQYF.

A few counts support this clone. The rearrangement uses TRBV7-9 and TRBJ1-6, with 12 positions matching TRBD1. The CDR3 has 16 amino acids. Losses at the gene ends were 5 bases for V and 13 bases for J; bases not matched to a gene: 12. From germline, CDR1 is SEHNR and CDR2 FQNEAQ (reference sequence). In DNA, the CDR3 is TGTGCCAGCAGCACTCCCCCCGGGACAGGGGGCGGGCCCCTCCACTTT. Translated: CASSTPPGTGGGPLHF.

The V call is TRBV5-1, the J call TRBJ1-2, with D perhaps matching TRBD1 (6 bases). Germline CDR1 is SGHRS and CDR2 is YFSETQ. Trimming stripped 5 bases from V and 1 base from J, with 15 bases between. This CDR3 spans 15 amino acids. Here the CDR3 DNA reads TGCGCCAGCAGGGAGGTGGGGGCCCTTAACTATGGCTACACCTTC. It codes for CASREVGALNYGYTF.

This clone turned up a few times. V gene TRBV6-1 combines with J gene TRBJ1-1; weak D call: TRBD1 (5 bases). The V end was cut by 5 bases, the J end by 2 bases, with 9 bases between. There are 13 residues in the CDR3. The germline V gene has CDR1 MNHNS and CDR2 SASEGT. Here the CDR3 reads CASSQTVNTEAFF. CDR3 sequence (DNA): TGTGCCAGCAGTCAGACAGTTAACACTGAAGCTTTCTTT.

The chain recombines TRBV7-2 with TRBJ1-2; D uncertain. The CDR3 length is 14 residues. Deletions cut 1 base from V and 4 bases from J, with 10 bases between. The germline V gene has CDR1 SGHTA and CDR2 FQGNSA. In nucleotides, the CDR3 is TGTGCCAGCAGCTTAGGCGGGAGACCCTATGGCTACACCTTC. Protein sequence: CASSLGGRPYGYTF. Filled out from reference TRBV7-2 and TRBJ1-2, the complete variable domain reads GAGVSQSPSNKVTEKGKDVELRCDPISGHTALYWYRQSLGQGLEFLIYFQGNSAPDKSGLPSDRFSAERTGGSVSTLTIQRTQQEDSAVYLCASSLGGRPYGYTFGSGTRLTVV.

In its sample, this clone was seen a few times. This chain uses TRBV7-3 with TRBJ2-3, with 9 bases identical to TRBD1. Germline CDR1 SGHTA, CDR2 FQGTGA. V shed 9 bases, J shed 3 bases, and the junction held 7 bases outside the gene matches. CDR3 length: 14 residues. CDR3 sequence (DNA): TGTGCCAGTGGGACAGGGCGGGGGACAGATACGCAGTATTTT. This gives the protein CASGTGRGTDTQYF.

This clone was observed a handful of times. The chain carries TRBV6-6 and TRBJ2-4; 9 bases fit TRBD2. The CDR3 extends over 16 amino acids. Trimming at V came to 2 bases and at J to 6 bases, leaving 8 bases not matched to a gene. Germline CDR1 and CDR2: MNHNY and SVGAGI (reference sequence). The CDR3 is CASSYTLAGLPNIQYF. In DNA, the CDR3 is TGTGCCAGCAGTTACACACTAGCGGGCCTCCCAAACATTCAGTACTTC.

The chain combines TRBV4-2 with TRBJ2-3; D perhaps matches TRBD1 (5 bases). The germline gives CDR1 LGHNA, CDR2 YNFKEQ. V was pared by 1 base and J by 2 bases, with 10 bases between. This CDR3 region has 15 residues. CDR3 sequence: CASSQGNRFTDTQYF. CDR3 sequence (DNA): TGTGCCAGCAGCCAAGGGAACAGGTTCACAGATACGCAGTATTTT.

The rearrangement links TRBV4-1 to TRBJ2-2; 11 bases align to TRBD2. CDR1 MGHRA and CDR2 YSYEKL come from the germline V gene. The CDR3 has 16 amino acids. The J segment lost 5 bases and the V segment lost 1 base, leaving 3 bases of the junction unmatched. This CDR3 is CASSQALAGGTGELFF. CDR3 coding DNA: TGCGCCAGCAGCCAAGCCCTAGCGGGAGGAACCGGGGAGCTGTTTTTT.

CDR3 sequence reads: CASDRQGLEQYF. Here the CDR3 DNA reads TGTGCCAGCGATCGACAGGGGCTCGAGCAGTACTTC. The chain recombines TRBV28 with TRBJ2-7, with 8 bases lining up with TRBD1. There are 12 residues in the CDR3. Germline lookup yields CDR1 MDHEN and CDR2 SYDVKM. The J segment lost 6 bases and the V segment lost 8 bases, leaving 6 bases of the junction unmatched.

In its sample, this clone ranks as medium-sized. This rearrangement joins TRBV5-1 to TRBJ2-3; TRBD1 might be the D (5 bases). Germline CDR1 is SGHRS and CDR2 is YFSETQ. Trimming removed 2 bases at V and 2 bases at J, with 9 bases between. This CDR3 is built from 14 residues. CDR3 in DNA: TGCGCCAGCAGCTTAACAGGTACCACAGATACGCAGTATTTT. It specifies CASSLTGTTDTQYF.

V gene TRBV7-2 combines with J gene TRBJ2-7; TRBD2 agrees at 12 bases. With V trimmed by 4 bases and J by 4 bases, 2 bases remained unmatched. Germline loops: CDR1 SGHTA, CDR2 FQGNSA. This CDR3 is built from 14 residues. CDR3 nucleotide sequence: TGTGCCAGCAGCTATACTAGCGGGAGGTACGAGCAGTACTTC. Encoded protein: CASSYTSGRYEQYF.

By sample share, this clone is medium-sized (0.01 to 0.1%). V is TRBV6-1 and J is TRBJ1-2, with a weak D call TRBD1 (5 bases). Germline CDR1 reads MNHNS; CDR2 reads SASEGT. The CDR3 is 13 amino acids. The ends were cut back, 10 bases at V and 3 bases at J, with 15 bases in the middle. The CDR3 sequence is CATNWRGHYGYTF. The DNA of the CDR3 is TGTGCCACCAATTGGAGGGGCCACTATGGCTACACCTTC.

The CDR3 bases are TGTGCCAGCAGCCACACAGGGTACGAGCAGTACTTC. It codes for CASSHTGYEQYF. This rearrangement joins TRBV5-4 to TRBJ2-7; possibly TRBD1 for D (6 bases). V lost 4 bases, J lost 4 bases, and 9 bases lay in between. CDR1 and CDR2 from the germline V gene are SGHNT and YYREEE (reference sequence). The CDR3 loop spans 12 amino acids.

This chain links TRBV6-5 with TRBJ1-1, with D unresolved. CDR1 and CDR2 from the germline V gene are MNHEY and SVGAGI. V dropped 2 bases and J dropped 4 bases, with 11 bases sitting between them. The CDR3 consists of 14 residues. CDR3 sequence: CASSYRRLGTEAFF. The DNA of the CDR3 is TGTGCCAGCAGTTACCGCCGACTCGGCACTGAAGCTTTCTTT.

This chain connects TRBV6-1 to TRBJ2-7; D is unclear. This CDR3 region has 13 residues. V dropped 6 bases and J dropped 2 bases, with 11 bases sitting between them. Germline assignment: CDR1 MNHNS and CDR2 SASEGT. The CDR3 spells CASSHTLAYEQYF. DNA for the CDR3: TGTGCCAGCAGCCACACCCTGGCCTACGAGCAGTACTTC.

This clone showed up just a few times. The J gene is TRBJ2-6, the V gene TRBV5-8; D possibly corresponds to TRBD1 (6 bases). Germline V gene lookup returns CDR1 SGHTS and CDR2 YDEGEE. V was pared by 2 bases and J by 4 bases, with 10 bases between. The CDR3 has 15 amino acids. The CDR3 DNA reads as TGTGCCAGCAGCTTTACAGGGAACGGGGCCAACGTCCTGACTTTC. This codes for CASSFTGNGANVLTF. Combining the CDR3 with reference TRBV5-8 and TRBJ2-6 gives the whole variable domain EAGVTQSPTHLIKTRGQQATLRCSPISGHTSVYWYQQALGLGLQFLLWYDEGEERNRGNFPPRFSGRQFPNYSSELNVNALELEDSALYLCASSFTGNGANVLTFGAGSRLTVL.

This clone is labeled as medium-sized. This chain links TRBV19 with TRBJ2-2; D might be TRBD1 (6 bases). This CDR3 spans 17 amino acids. The germline V gene encodes CDR1 LNHDA and CDR2 SQIVND (reference sequence). The V and J ends lost 5 bases and 2 bases respectively, with 18 bases between them. CDR3 in DNA: TGTGCCAGTAGTTTCACCACAGGGATGGCTAACACCGGGGAGCTGTTTTTT. This translates into CASSFTTGMANTGELFF.

The chain employs TRBV7-9 and TRBJ2-1; D unclear. The V end was cut by 5 bases, the J end by 7 bases, with 3 bases between. Germline V gene lookup returns CDR1 SEHNR and CDR2 FQNEAQ (reference sequence). The CDR3 runs 10 residues. CDR3 loop: CASSRNEQFF. The DNA of the CDR3 is TGTGCCAGCAGCCGGAATGAGCAGTTCTTC.

This clone was counted only a few times. The chain carries TRBV14 and TRBJ2-1; D could derive from TRBD1 or TRBD2 (6 bases each). CDR3 length: 15 residues. In germline, CDR1 is SGHDN, CDR2 FVKESK. The ends were cut back, 1 base at V and 5 bases at J, with 12 bases in the middle. Written as DNA, the CDR3 is TGTGCCAGCAGCCAAGGAGGGGGGAGACACAATGAGCAGTTCTTC. Translating it yields CASSQGGGRHNEQFF. Full variable domain (missing parts from reference TRBV14 and TRBJ2-1): EAGVTQFPSHSVIEKGQTVTLRCDPISGHDNLYWYRRVMGKEIKFLLHFVKESKQDESGMPNNRFLAERTGGTYSTLKVQPAELEDSGVYFCASSQGGGRHNEQFFGPGTRLTVL.

This clone is medium-sized (0.01 to 0.1%) within its sample. This chain joins TRBV2 and TRBJ1-1, with 9 bases identical to TRBD1. This CDR3 contains 15 residues. Germline V gene data show CDR1 as SNHLY and CDR2 as FYNNEI. Trimming at V came to 5 bases and at J to 3 bases, leaving 7 bases not matched to a gene. The CDR3 spells CASSLQGAPDTEAFF. CDR3 DNA: TGTGCCAGCAGTTTACAGGGGGCTCCGGACACTGAAGCTTTCTTT.

The J gene is TRBJ2-7, the V gene TRBV5-1, with 7 bases identical to TRBD2. CDR1 is SGHRS and CDR2 is YFSETQ in the germline V gene. V lost 0 bases and J lost 5; bases outside the gene matches: 5. The CDR3 is made up of 14 amino acids. The CDR3 protein is CASSLEAGNHEQYF. In DNA form, the CDR3 reads TGCGCCAGCAGCTTGGAAGCGGGGAACCACGAGCAGTACTTC. Variable domain in full (rest from reference TRBV5-1 and TRBJ2-7): KAGVTQTPRYLIKTRGQQVTLSCSPISGHRSVSWYQQTPGQGLQFLFEYFSETQRNKGNFPGRFSGRQFSNSRSEMNVSTLELGDSALYLCASSLEAGNHEQYFGPGTRLTVT.

The chain uses TRBV9 and TRBJ2-2; no firm D call. V shed 0 bases and J shed 3 bases, with 9 bases lying between them. Looked up from germline, CDR1 is SGDLS and CDR2 is YYNGEE. This CDR3 contains 15 residues. Here the CDR3 DNA reads TGTGCCAGCAGCGTAGGCGGCATGGACACCGGGGAGCTGTTTTTT. This encodes CASSVGGMDTGELFF.